These 15 T cell receptor beta chains were sequenced from one sample in a study of vaccination and CD4 T cells after COVID-19. No antigen has been identified for these receptors. Regarding treatment: roughly nine-day PBMC culture with coronavirus spike peptide pools or control peptides (ViraFEST assay). Cultured CD4+ T-cell DNA underwent Oncomine TCR Beta short-read sequencing. In TCRdb, the PCR reads were re-called with MiXCR into one record per CDR3 protein. The data show about 16,000 distinct CDR3 sequences, more than 30% seen once. The source was CD4+ T cells from blood, cultured in vitro, collected before SARS-CoV-2 vaccination. The receptors were sampled from a human donor who received a COVID-19 vaccine.

The V and J genes are TRBV28 and TRBJ2-7; maybe TRBD1 (6 bases). The germline gives CDR1 MDHEN, CDR2 SYDVKM. The CDR3 loop spans 15 amino acids. Trimming left V 6 bases short and J 3 bases short, with 18 bases between. The CDR3 sequence: CASSQTGDHFYEQYF. In DNA form, the CDR3 reads TGTGCCAGCAGCCAGACAGGAGACCACTTCTACGAGCAGTACTTC.

As concerns this clonotype: Relative to the germline gene, one junction end is altered; a read error may explain this. CDR3 sequence: CASRTLELNTGGLFF. Here the CDR3 DNA reads TGTGCCAGCCGAACATTGGAGCTTAACACCGGGGGGCTGTTTTTT. The J gene is TRBJ2-2, the V gene TRBV27; D may be TRBD2 (6 bases). The CDR3 has 15 amino acids. Germline CDR1 and CDR2: MNHEY and SMNVEV (reference sequence).

This clonotype was counted between two and nine times. The gene calls are TRBV6-1 and TRBJ1-6; unclear D gene. The CDR3 sequence is 14 residues long. The germline V and J ends were trimmed by 6 bases and 9 bases, with 15 bases remaining between them. Germline CDR1 reads MNHNS; CDR2 reads SASEGT. In DNA, the CDR3 is TGTGCCAGCAGGGAAACAGCTAGTGTTTCACCCCTCCACTTT. Its protein is CASRETASVSPLHF.

The genes are TRBV20-1 and TRBJ1-1; maybe TRBD1 (6 bases). Germline CDR1 reads DFQATT; CDR2 reads SNEGSKA (reference sequence). The ends were cut back, 3 bases at V and 3 bases at J, with 17 bases in the middle. The CDR3 has 15 residues. DNA for the CDR3: TGCAGTGCTAGTCCCAGGGGATTGGTGGACACTGAAGCTTTCTTT. Translation: CSASPRGLVDTEAFF.

This chain uses TRBV5-1 with TRBJ2-6; either TRBD1 or TRBD2 may supply D (5 bases each). Germline CDR1 is SGHRS and CDR2 is YFSETQ. The CDR3 loop spans 17 amino acids. With 7 bases removed from V and 0 bases from J, the gap between germline ends came to 17 bases. This chain's CDR3 is CASPHGANHSGANVLTF. The CDR3 nucleotides are TGCGCCAGCCCCCACGGGGCCAACCACTCTGGGGCCAACGTCCTGACTTTC.

This clonotype has only a few counts. The chain joins TRBV20-1 to TRBJ2-3, with 10 bases aligning to TRBD1. There are 17 residues in the CDR3. V was clipped by 0 bases and J by 2 bases; unmatched bases: 8. The germline gives CDR1 DFQATT, CDR2 SNEGSKA (reference sequence). The CDR3 bases are TGCAGTGCTAGAGACCCTATGACAGGGGGCTTCACAGATACGCAGTATTTT. It translates to CSARDPMTGGFTDTQYF.

The genes are TRBV7-2 and TRBJ1-5; the D gene is possibly TRBD1 (5 bases). The length of the CDR3 is 16 residues. Between the trimmed V and J ends, which lost 1 base and 2 bases, there was a span of 12 bases. Per the germline V gene, CDR1 is SGHTA and CDR2 is FQGNSA. The DNA of the CDR3 is TGTGCCAGCAGCTTAGTAGTGGGGGAAGGCAATCAGCCCCAGCATTTT. Translated, it gives CASSLVVGEGNQPQHF.

The V call is TRBV11-3, the J call TRBJ2-2; 7 positions match TRBD1. Germline values: CDR1 SGHNT, CDR2 YENEEA. The CDR3 runs to 17 residues. The ends lost 0 bases at V and 0 bases at J; junction bases unmatched: 4. CDR3 DNA: TGTGCCAGCAGCTTAGAGACCGGGACAGCGAACACCGGGGAGCTGTTTTTT. This codes for CASSLETGTANTGELFF.

The chain joins TRBV4-1 to TRBJ1-5, with a possible D match to TRBD1 (5 bases). V dropped 2 bases and J dropped 2 bases, with 7 bases sitting between them. The CDR3 sequence is 14 residues long. Germline V CDR1 and CDR2: MGHRA, YSYEKL. The CDR3 sequence is CASSQQGGNQPQHF. CDR3 in DNA: TGCGCCAGCAGCCAACAAGGGGGCAATCAGCCCCAGCATTTT.

V is TRBV19 and J is TRBJ1-1, with TRBD1 identical over 7 bases. Germline values: CDR1 LNHDA, CDR2 SQIVND (reference sequence). With 7 bases clipped from V and 0 bases from J, the junction kept 5 bases outside the gene matches. The CDR3 is 14 amino acids. CDR3 nucleotide sequence: TGTGCCAGTAAGGAGGGGGCCATGAACACTGAAGCTTTCTTT. It yields the protein CASKEGAMNTEAFF.

The CDR3 DNA is TGTGCCAGCAGTCCGACAGATAGCAATCAGCCCCAGCATTTT. It yields the protein CASSPTDSNQPQHF. The V gene is TRBV27, the J gene TRBJ1-5, with D perhaps TRBD1 (5 bases). Trimming pared 5 bases from V and 0 bases from J, leaving 8 bases between. Germline V lookup: CDR1 MNHEY, CDR2 SMNVEV (reference sequence). This CDR3 is 14 amino acids long.

The gene calls are TRBV5-1 and TRBJ2-3; 8 positions agree with TRBD2. Losses at the gene ends were 3 bases for V and 5 bases for J; bases not matched to a gene: 11. Germline-derived CDR1 and CDR2 are SGHRS and YFSETQ. This CDR3 has 16 residues. The CDR3 DNA reads TGCGCCAGCAGCTCGCGGCCCCGGGGGGGCGAAGATACGCAGTATTTT. Its protein is CASSSRPRGGEDTQYF.

This chain links TRBV19 with TRBJ2-7, with D possibly being TRBD1 or TRBD2 (6 bases each). Trimming stripped 0 bases from V and 6 bases from J, with 15 bases between. CDR1 is LNHDA, CDR2 SQIVND, per germline (reference sequence). This CDR3 contains 15 residues. In DNA form, the CDR3 reads TGTGCCAGTAGTATAGATCTAGGCAGGGGAGGCGAGCAGTACTTC. As protein: CASSIDLGRGGEQYF.

This clonotype was recorded a few times. V gene TRBV9 combines with J gene TRBJ2-5, with 9 bases lining up with TRBD1. Trimming cost V 3 bases and J 5 bases; bases outside gene matches: 5. CDR1 and CDR2 (germline): SGDLS, YYNGEE. This CDR3 contains 14 residues. In DNA, the CDR3 is TGTGCCAGCAGCGCCTCCGGGACAGGGGAGACCCAGTACTTC. This gives the protein CASSASGTGETQYF. Full variable domain (outside the CDR3, taken from reference TRBV9 and TRBJ2-5): DSGVTQTPKHLITATGQRVTLRCSPRSGDLSVYWYQQSLDQGLQFLIQYYNGEERAKGNILERFSAQQFPDLHSELNLSSLELGDSALYFCASSASGTGETQYFGPGTRLLVL.

V gene TRBV30 combines with J gene TRBJ1-5; 8 bases are a match to TRBD1. After removal of 0 bases from V and 3 bases from J, the junction contained 1 base not matched to a gene. The CDR3 is 14 residues long. Germline V CDR1 and CDR2: GTSNPN, SVGIG (reference sequence). In DNA form, the CDR3 reads TGTGCCTGGAGTGTGGGACAGGTCAATCAGCCCCAGCATTTT. Amino acid sequence: CAWSVGQVNQPQHF.